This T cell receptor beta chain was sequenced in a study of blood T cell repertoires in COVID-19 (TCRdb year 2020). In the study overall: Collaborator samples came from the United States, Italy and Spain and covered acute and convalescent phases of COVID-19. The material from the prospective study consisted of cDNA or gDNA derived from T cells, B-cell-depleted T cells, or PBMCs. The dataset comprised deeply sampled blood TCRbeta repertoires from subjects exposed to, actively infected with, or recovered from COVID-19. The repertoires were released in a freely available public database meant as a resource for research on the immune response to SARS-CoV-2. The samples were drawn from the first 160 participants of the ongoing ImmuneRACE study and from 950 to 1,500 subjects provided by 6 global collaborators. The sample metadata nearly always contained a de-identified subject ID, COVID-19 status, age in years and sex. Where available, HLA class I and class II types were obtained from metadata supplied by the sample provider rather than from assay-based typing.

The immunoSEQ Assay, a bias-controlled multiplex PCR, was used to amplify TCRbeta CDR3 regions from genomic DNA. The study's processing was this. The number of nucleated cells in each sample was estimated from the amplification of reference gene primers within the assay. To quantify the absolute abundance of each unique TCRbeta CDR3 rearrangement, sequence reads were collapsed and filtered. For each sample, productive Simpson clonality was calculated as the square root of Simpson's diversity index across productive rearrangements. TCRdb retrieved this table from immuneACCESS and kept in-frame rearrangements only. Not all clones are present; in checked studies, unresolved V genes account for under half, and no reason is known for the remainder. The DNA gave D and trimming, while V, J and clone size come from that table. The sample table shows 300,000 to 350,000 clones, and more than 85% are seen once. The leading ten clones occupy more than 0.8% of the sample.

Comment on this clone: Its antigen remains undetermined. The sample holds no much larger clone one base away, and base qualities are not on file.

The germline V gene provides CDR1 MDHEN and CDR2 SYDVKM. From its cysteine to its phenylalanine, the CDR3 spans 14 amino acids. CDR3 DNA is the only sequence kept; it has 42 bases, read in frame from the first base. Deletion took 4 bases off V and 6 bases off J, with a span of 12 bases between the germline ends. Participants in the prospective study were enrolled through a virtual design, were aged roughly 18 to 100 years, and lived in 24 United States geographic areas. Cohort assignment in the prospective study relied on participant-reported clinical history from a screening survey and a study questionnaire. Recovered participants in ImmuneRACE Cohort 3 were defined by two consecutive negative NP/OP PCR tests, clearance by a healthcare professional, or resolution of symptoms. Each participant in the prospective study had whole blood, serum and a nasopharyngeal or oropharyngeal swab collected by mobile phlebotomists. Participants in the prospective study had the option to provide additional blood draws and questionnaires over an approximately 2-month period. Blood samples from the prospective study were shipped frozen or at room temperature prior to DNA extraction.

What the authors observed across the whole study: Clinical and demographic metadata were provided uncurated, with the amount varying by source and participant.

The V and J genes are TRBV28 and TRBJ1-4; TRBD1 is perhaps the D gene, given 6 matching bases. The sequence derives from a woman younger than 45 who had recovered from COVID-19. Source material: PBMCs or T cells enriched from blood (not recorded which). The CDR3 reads CASSSPQGYEKLFF. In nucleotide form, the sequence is TGTGCCAGCAGTTCCCCACAGGGTTATGAAAAACTGTTTTTT.